A single sample gave rise to the 10 T cell receptor beta chains below, sequenced in a study of T cells expressing NK-cell markers. TCRdb re-analyzed the 5' RACE reads; it lists each CDR3 protein once, without DNA. This sample contains around 550,000 distinct CDR3 sequences. Sequencing was carried out using blood T cells: a sorted CD56 or NKG2C T cell subset, CD4+ or CD8+ T cells, or bulk PBMC T cells (not recorded which). The receptors derive from a man aged 18 to 30 in good health.

The V call is TRBV6-5, the J call TRBJ2-2; TCRdb's D call of TRBD2 is untestable without DNA. The germline CDR1 and CDR2 sequences are MNHEY and SVGAGI. The CDR3 is 15 residues long. The CDR3 sequence is CASSYEGPNTGELFF.

The chain recombines TRBV25-1 with TRBJ1-1; TCRdb names TRBD1, which stays unverified in the absence of DNA. Germline CDR1 is MGHDK and CDR2 is SYGVNS. The CDR3 has 13 amino acids. The CDR3 spells CASSRDKNTEAFF.

The chain's CDR3 is CASGPSGPSYNTEAFF. This chain links TRBV12-5 with TRBJ1-1; lacking DNA, the TRBD1 call made by TCRdb goes unchecked. The CDR3 extends over 16 amino acids. Per the germline V gene, CDR1 is LGHNT and CDR2 is FRNRAP.

This sequence joins TRBV20-1 and TRBJ2-5; TCRdb proposes TRBD1, but this gene call is untestable without DNA. The CDR3 runs 15 residues. Germline loops: CDR1 DFQATT, CDR2 SNEGSKA (reference sequence). The CDR3 sequence is CSARDRRDGFGTQYF.

The chain combines TRBV11-2 with TRBJ2-1; absent DNA, TCRdb's TRBD2 call cannot be checked. The germline V gene has CDR1 SGHAT and CDR2 FQNNGV. The CDR3 runs 17 residues. The chain's CDR3 is CASSSNPPSGLNNEQFF.

The rearrangement links TRBV6-5 to TRBJ2-5; TCRdb picks TRBD2, but there is no DNA to check that call. CDR3 length: 16 amino acids. The germline V gene has CDR1 MNHEY and CDR2 SVGAGI. CDR3 loop: CASSSAASGRGETQYF.

The CDR3 here is CASSQGPQVGTEAFF. J is TRBJ1-1 and V is TRBV4-1; TCRdb lists TRBD1, though no DNA is available to test this call. CDR3 length equals 15 residues. Germline CDR1 MGHRA, CDR2 YSYEKL.

The J gene is TRBJ2-1, the V gene TRBV4-2; lacking DNA, the TRBD2 call made by TCRdb goes unchecked. CDR1 is LGHNA, CDR2 YNFKEQ, per germline. This CDR3 has 15 amino acids. The chain's CDR3 is CASSPPGGLGNEQFF.

The rearrangement uses TRBV12-3 or TRBV12-4 and TRBJ2-5. The CDR3 has 13 amino acids. The chain's CDR3 is CASSSNGVETQYF.

The chain is built from TRBV6-5 and TRBJ1-1; TCRdb selects TRBD1, and the lack of DNA leaves this call unchecked. CDR1 is MNHEY, CDR2 SVGAGI, per germline. The CDR3 covers 17 residues. Here the CDR3 reads CASSYPPGAGGFTEAFF.